These T cell receptor beta chains were read from a single sample in a study of CD8+ T cells in alopecia areata. Produced via immunoSEQ multiplex PCR; TCRdb's table is partial and in-frame only. Among some 150,000 clones listed, roughly 86% were seen once. Material: CD8+ T cells sorted from blood, obtained at week 4, from a patient treated with tofacitinib. Source of these receptors: a human donor with alopecia areata. CDR3s include the opening cysteine and the closing phenylalanine or tryptophan. The D gene is left open where the match is weak. The size field is filled for only some rows; it gives once, few, many or a size class.

v_gene	d_gene	abundance	len	j_gene	CDR3aa	CDR3nt
TRBV18	TRBD1	NA	18	TRBJ1-2	CASSPSGTGEVVVYGYTF	TGTGCCAGCTCACCGTCCGGGACAGGAGAAGTAGTAGTCTATGGCTACACCTTC
TRBV7-9	NA	NA	15	TRBJ2-4	CASTPFGSAKNIQYF	TGTGCCAGCACCCCTTTTGGGTCAGCCAAAAACATTCAGTACTTC
TRBV7-6	NA	NA	15	TRBJ2-3	CASSDIMYSSDTQYF	TGTGCCAGCAGCGATATCATGTACTCGTCAGATACGCAGTATTTT
TRBV5-4	TRBD1	NA	16	TRBJ2-5	CASSLEQGMYQETQYF	TGTGCCAGCAGCTTGGAACAGGGGATGTACCAAGAGACCCAGTACTTC
TRBV30	NA	NA	13	TRBJ1-2	CAWRGRNYYGYTF	TGTGCCTGGAGGGGGAGGAATTACTATGGCTACACCTTC
TRBV14	TRBD2	NA	16	TRBJ2-1	CASSPVDSGADNEQFF	TGTGCCAGCAGCCCAGTGGATAGCGGGGCGGACAATGAGCAGTTCTTC
TRBV30	NA	NA	13	TRBJ1-1	CAWSVAGGTEAFF	TGTGCCTGGAGTGTAGCGGGGGGAACTGAAGCTTTCTTT
TRBV11-3	TRBD2	NA	19	TRBJ2-2	CASSPPGGVAGVGAGELFF	TGTGCCAGCAGTCCTCCCGGAGGAGTAGCGGGAGTCGGGGCCGGGGAGCTGTTCTTT
TRBV2	NA	few	13	TRBJ2-1	CASSFASYNEQFF	TGTGCCAGCAGTTTCGCGTCCTACAATGAGCAGTTCTTC
TRBV29-1	NA	NA	13	TRBJ2-1	CSASRIEQDEQFF	TGCAGCGCCTCTAGAATCGAACAAGATGAGCAGTTCTTC
TRBV15	NA	NA	14	TRBJ1-1	CATRGDIGDTEAFF	TGTGCCACCAGAGGGGATATCGGGGACACTGAAGCTTTCTTT
TRBV27	TRBD2	NA	16	TRBJ2-7	CASSLTPSGSRYEQYF	TGTGCCAGCAGTTTAACCCCTAGCGGGAGTAGGTACGAGCAGTACTTC
TRBV18	TRBD1	NA	15	TRBJ2-2	CASSTGGPNTGELFF	TGTGCCAGCTCAACAGGGGGCCCGAACACCGGGGAGCTGTTTTTT
TRBV30	TRBD1	NA	13	TRBJ2-7	CAWSEIGQGEQYF	TGTGCCTGGAGTGAAATTGGACAGGGAGAGCAGTACTTC
TRBV19	NA	NA	15	TRBJ1-1	CASSNFGRLNTEAFF	TGTGCCAGTAGTAACTTTGGGCGACTGAACACTGAAGCTTTCTTT
TRBV30	NA	once	14	TRBJ2-1	CAWTHADSYNEQFF	TGTGCCTGGACCCACGCAGATTCCTACAATGAGCAGTTCTTC
TRBV7-9	NA	NA	17	TRBJ2-7	CASSQTEGRTRDYEQYF	TGTGCCAGCAGCCAGACGGAGGGCAGGACCCGAGATTACGAGCAGTACTTC
TRBV29-1	NA	NA	14	TRBJ2-7	CSVELASSSYEQYF	TGCAGCGTTGAGCTGGCAAGCAGCTCCTACGAGCAGTACTTC
TRBV7-8	NA	NA	15	TRBJ2-7	CASSFGSGYSYEQYF	TGTGCCAGCAGCTTCGGTAGCGGATACTCCTACGAGCAGTACTTC
TRBV19	NA	once	14	TRBJ2-1	CASSIGGDYNEQFF	TGTGCCAGTAGTATAGGCGGGGACTACAATGAGCAGTTCTTC
TRBV4-2	NA	NA	13	TRBJ2-7	CASSQDRSYEQYF	TGTGCCAGCAGCCAAGATCGGTCCTACGAGCAGTACTTC
TRBV9	NA	NA	14	TRBJ2-7	CASSVSGVPGEQYF	TGTGCCAGCAGCGTATCCGGGGTACCTGGCGAGCAGTACTTC
TRBV29-1	NA	NA	13	TRBJ2-1	CSVETATYNEQFF	TGCAGCGTTGAAACCGCCACCTACAATGAGCAGTTCTTC
TRBV10-3	NA	NA	14	TRBJ1-5	CAIGTRGPNQPQHF	TGTGCCATCGGGACCAGGGGCCCTAATCAGCCCCAGCATTTT
TRBV10-1	NA	NA	15	TRBJ2-1	CASSRDLSSYNEQFF	TGCGCCAGCAGTCGGGACTTGAGCTCCTACAATGAGCAGTTCTTC